Sequencing of this T cell receptor beta chain was carried out in a study of T and B cells in COVID-19 patients. Study at large: The recovered patients had mostly mild to moderate COVID-19 with outpatient management.

BIOMED2 TRB-A/B primer pools were used in multiplex TRB PCR. TCRdb re-derived calls from the multiplex PCR reads in MiXCR, one entry per CDR3 protein. The data show about 8,200 distinct CDR3 sequences, with around 40% seen just once and 2.5% to 3.5% held by the top ten. From blood, 250-500 ng of genomic DNA served as TRB template. This clonotype was observed a few times. V gave up 5 bases and J gave up 0 bases, with 10 bases separating them. Germline assignment: CDR1 MNHEY and CDR2 SMNVEV (reference sequence). This CDR3 contains 14 residues. Sequencing input: blood. This sequence originates from a human donor who had recovered from COVID-19. The chain is built from TRBV27 and TRBJ2-5; D uncertain. CDR3 loop: CASSTQTNQETQYF. DNA for the CDR3: TGTGCCAGCAGTACACAGACAAACCAAGAGACCCAGTACTTC.